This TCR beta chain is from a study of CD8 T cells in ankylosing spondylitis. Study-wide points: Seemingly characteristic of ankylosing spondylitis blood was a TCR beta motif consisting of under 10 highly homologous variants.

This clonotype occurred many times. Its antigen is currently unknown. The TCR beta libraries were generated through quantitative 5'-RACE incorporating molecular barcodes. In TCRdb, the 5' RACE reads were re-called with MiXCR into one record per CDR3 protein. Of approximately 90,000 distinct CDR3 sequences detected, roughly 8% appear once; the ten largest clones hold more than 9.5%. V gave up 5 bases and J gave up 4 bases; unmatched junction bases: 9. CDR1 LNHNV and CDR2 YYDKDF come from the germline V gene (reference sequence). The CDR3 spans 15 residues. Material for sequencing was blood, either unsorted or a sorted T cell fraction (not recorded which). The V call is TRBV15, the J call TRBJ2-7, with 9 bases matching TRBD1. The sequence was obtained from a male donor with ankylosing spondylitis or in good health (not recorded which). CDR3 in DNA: TGTGCCACCAGCGCCCTGACAGGGGGTACTTACGAGCAGTACTTC. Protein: CATSALTGGTYEQYF.